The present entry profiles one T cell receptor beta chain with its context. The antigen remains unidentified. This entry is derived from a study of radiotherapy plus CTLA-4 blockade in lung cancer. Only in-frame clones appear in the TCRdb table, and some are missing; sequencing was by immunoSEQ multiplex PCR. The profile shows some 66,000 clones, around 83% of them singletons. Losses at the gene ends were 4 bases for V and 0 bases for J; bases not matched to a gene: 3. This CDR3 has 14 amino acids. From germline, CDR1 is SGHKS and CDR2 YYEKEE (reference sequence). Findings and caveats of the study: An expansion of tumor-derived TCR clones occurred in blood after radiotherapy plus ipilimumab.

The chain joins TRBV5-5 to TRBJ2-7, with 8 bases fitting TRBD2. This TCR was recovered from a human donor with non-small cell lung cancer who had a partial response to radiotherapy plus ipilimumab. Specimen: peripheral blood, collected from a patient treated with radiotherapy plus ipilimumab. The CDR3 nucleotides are TGTGCCAGCAGCCCACTAGCGGCCTCCTACGAGCAGTACTTC. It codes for CASSPLAASYEQYF.